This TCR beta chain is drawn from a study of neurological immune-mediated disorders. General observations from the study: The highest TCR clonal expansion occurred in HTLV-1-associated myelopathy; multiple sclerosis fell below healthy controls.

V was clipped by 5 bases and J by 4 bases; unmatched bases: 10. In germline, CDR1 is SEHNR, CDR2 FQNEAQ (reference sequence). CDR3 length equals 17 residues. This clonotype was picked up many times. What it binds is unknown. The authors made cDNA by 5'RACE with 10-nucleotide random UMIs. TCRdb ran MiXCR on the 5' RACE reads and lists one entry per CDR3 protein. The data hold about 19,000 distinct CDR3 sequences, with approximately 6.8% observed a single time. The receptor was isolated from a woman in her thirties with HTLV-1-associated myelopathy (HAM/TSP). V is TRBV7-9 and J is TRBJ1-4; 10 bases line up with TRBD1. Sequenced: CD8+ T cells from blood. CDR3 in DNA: TGTGCCAGCAGCCACTTTCCGGGACAGGGGAGTAATGAAAAACTGTTTTTT. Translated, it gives CASSHFPGQGSNEKLFF.